Below are 20 T cell receptor beta chains sequenced from a single sample in a study of Ad26.COV2.S vaccination and SARS-CoV-2 variants. Profiling relied on immunoSEQ multiplex PCR, and the TCRdb table lists in-frame clones only, not all of them. The table has hundreds of thousands of clones, 70% to 90% seen once. Treatment: roughly 19 received Ad26.COV2.S at low or high dose, single or two shots; five or six received placebo; per-sample allocation not given. Sampling occurred on day 63 after the first vaccine or placebo injection. The specimen comprised peripheral blood, sampled in a trial of Ad26.COV2.S vaccine versus placebo. The receptors shown here come from a person aged 18-65 years who received the Ad26.COV2.S COVID-19 vaccine or a placebo.

This rearrangement joins TRBV10-2 to TRBJ2-7; 9 bases are a match to TRBD2. Germline-derived CDR1 and CDR2 are WSHSY and SAAADI. The CDR3 is made up of 14 amino acids. The V segment lost 9 bases and the J segment 7 bases; nucleotides outside the gene matches: 13. CDR3 sequence: CASPGTSCKGEQYF. The CDR3 DNA follows: TGCGCCAGTCCCGGGACTAGCTGCAAAGGGGAGCAGTACTTC.

The chain recombines TRBV7-9 with TRBJ2-7; 8 nucleotides line up with TRBD2. CDR3 length equals 16 residues. Germline CDR1 SEHNR, CDR2 FQNEAQ (reference sequence). V trimming: 5 bases; J trimming: 2 bases; junction bases outside the gene matches: 11. The CDR3 loop reads CASSPLGSGAAYEQYF. CDR3 bases: TGTGCCAGCAGCCCACTGGGTAGCGGGGCAGCCTACGAGCAGTACTTC.

V usage is TRBV18 and J usage is TRBJ1-1; D not certain. CDR3 length: 15 residues. V was cut by 3 bases and J by 0 bases, with 11 bases left in between. Germline values: CDR1 KGHSH, CDR2 LQKENI. The CDR3 spells CASSPQYQVNTEAFF. Written as DNA, the CDR3 is TGTGCCAGCTCACCGCAATATCAGGTGAACACTGAAGCTTTCTTT.

The J gene is TRBJ1-1, the V gene TRBV7-9; D not resolved. CDR1 SEHNR and CDR2 FQNEAQ come from the germline V gene (reference sequence). Trimming removed 0 bases at V and 2 bases at J, with 7 bases between. CDR3 length: 14 residues. The CDR3 region has the DNA TGTGCCAGCAGCTTAGCTACTGTCAACACTGAAGCTTTCTTT. This encodes CASSLATVNTEAFF.

The chain carries TRBV5-1 and TRBJ1-4; a weak D match, TRBD1 (6 bases). This CDR3 is 14 amino acids long. V was shortened by 2 bases and J by 3 bases, with 8 bases between the two germline ends. Germline lookup yields CDR1 SGHRS and CDR2 YFSETQ. In DNA, the CDR3 is TGCGCCAGCAGCTTACAGGGAGCTAATGAAAAACTGTTTTTT. Translated: CASSLQGANEKLFF.

This clone occurred once. This rearrangement joins TRBV3-1 (or the pseudogene TRBV3-2) to TRBJ1-3, with D unresolved. Trimming pared 6 bases from V and 4 bases from J, leaving 16 bases between. The germline V gene encodes CDR1 LGHDT and CDR2 YNNKEL (reference sequence). The CDR3 has 15 residues. CDR3 amino acids: CASSRGPLDGNTIYF. Written as DNA, the CDR3 is TGTGCCAGCAGTCGCGGGCCACTGGACGGAAACACCATATATTTT.

J is TRBJ1-4 and V is TRBV29-1; possible D gene TRBD1, 5 bases. The CDR3 totals 17 residues. V was shortened by 3 bases and J by 10 bases, with 27 bases between the two germline ends. Germline loops: CDR1 SQVTM, CDR2 ANQGSEA. CDR3 sequence: CSVEGFRDGGPQSKLFF. CDR3 nucleotides: TGCAGCGTTGAGGGTTTTAGGGACGGCGGCCCCCAGTCAAAACTGTTTTTT.

This clone was counted between two and nine times. The V gene is TRBV5-6, the J gene TRBJ2-7; TRBD2 matches at 12 bases. Germline V gives CDR1 SGHDT, CDR2 YYEEEE. CDR3 length: 16 residues. The V gene end was trimmed by 0 bases and the J gene end by 1 base; junction bases not matched to a gene: 2. CDR3 residues: CASSLGLAGASYEQYF. DNA for the CDR3: TGTGCCAGCAGCTTGGGACTAGCGGGAGCTTCCTACGAGCAGTACTTC. The full variable domain, in which reference TRBV5-6 and TRBJ2-7 provide the parts outside the CDR3, is DAGVTQSPTHLIKTRGQQVTLRCSPKSGHDTVSWYQQALGQGPQFIFQYYEEEERQRGNFPDRFSGHQFPNYSSELNVNALLLGDSALYLCASSLGLAGASYEQYFGPGTRLTVT.

The rearrangement uses TRBV5-1 and TRBJ1-2, with D possibly being TRBD1 (6 bases). Germline V gene data show CDR1 as SGHRS and CDR2 as YFSETQ. The V and J ends lost 4 bases and 3 bases respectively, with 13 bases between them. The CDR3 is 14 residues long. DNA of the CDR3: TGCGCCAGCAGCCTGCACAGGGTTGACTATGGCTACACCTTC. Translated, it gives CASSLHRVDYGYTF.

The rearrangement joins TRBV2 to TRBJ2-1, with TRBD2 identical over 11 bases. Losses at the gene ends were 8 bases for V and 4 bases for J; bases not matched to a gene: 4. Germline V gives CDR1 SNHLY, CDR2 FYNNEI. CDR3 length equals 14 residues. The CDR3 reads CASGGLAEYNEQFF. CDR3 DNA sequence: TGTGCCAGCGGGGGACTAGCGGAGTACAATGAGCAGTTCTTC.

The gene calls are TRBV7-8 and TRBJ2-7; D assignment may be TRBD1 or TRBD2 (7 bases each). This CDR3 has 14 amino acids. The ends were cut back, 3 bases at V and 4 bases at J, with 13 bases in the middle. In germline, CDR1 is SGHVS, CDR2 FQNEAQ. CDR3 protein: CASSFNRGLYEQYF. CDR3 coding DNA: TGTGCCAGCAGCTTCAACAGGGGACTATACGAGCAGTACTTC.

The chain has TRBV29-1 and TRBJ1-3; D is unresolved. This CDR3 has 16 amino acids. V was clipped by 7 bases and J by 4 bases, with 23 bases between them. Germline CDR1 SQVTM, CDR2 ANQGSEA. CDR3 sequence reads: CSAELSRRGHGNTIYF. CDR3 coding DNA: TGCAGCGCCGAACTTTCCCGCCGAGGGCACGGAAACACCATATATTTT.

CDR3: CASSLEQGTEAFF. The CDR3 coding sequence is TGTGCCAGCAGCTTGGAGCAAGGCACTGAAGCTTTCTTT. The J gene is TRBJ1-1, the V gene TRBV5-6; no definite D call. The CDR3 is made up of 13 amino acids. Trimming removed 0 bases from V and 4 bases from J, with 7 bases in between. Germline V CDR1 and CDR2: SGHDT, YYEEEE.

This chain connects TRBV5-1 to TRBJ2-1, with D possibly being TRBD2 (5 bases). The CDR3 sequence is 13 residues long. Trimming left V 1 base short and J 9 bases short, with 11 bases between. Germline values: CDR1 SGHRS, CDR2 YFSETQ. CDR3 residues: CASSLPLVTEQFF. In DNA, the CDR3 is TGCGCCAGCAGCTTGCCACTAGTTACTGAGCAGTTCTTC.

CDR3 protein: CAWSVGQGAYNEQFF. The DNA of the CDR3 is TGTGCCTGGAGTGTAGGGCAGGGGGCCTACAATGAGCAGTTCTTC. The chain couples TRBV30 to TRBJ2-1; 7 bases fit TRBD1. Germline V CDR1 and CDR2: GTSNPN, SVGIG (reference sequence). Trimming cost V 0 bases and J 2 bases; bases outside gene matches: 4. The CDR3 extends over 15 amino acids. Using reference TRBV30 and TRBJ2-1 for the parts outside the CDR3, the full variable domain is SQTIHQWPATLVQPVGSPLSLECTVEGTSNPNLYWYRQAAGRGLQLLFYSVGIGQISSEVPQNLSASRPQDRQFILSSKKLLLSDSGFYLCAWSVGQGAYNEQFFGPGTRLTVL.

The chain uses TRBV14 and TRBJ2-3; 10 bases line up with TRBD2. Germline CDR1 SGHDN, CDR2 FVKESK. This CDR3 region has 15 residues. The V gene end was trimmed by 4 bases and the J gene end by 5 bases; junction bases not matched to a gene: 6. CDR3 in amino acids: CASSLGLAFRDTQYF. CDR3 bases: TGTGCCAGCAGCCTGGGACTAGCGTTTCGAGATACGCAGTATTTT.

The rearrangement uses TRBV18 and TRBJ1-1; possible D gene TRBD1, 5 bases. The CDR3 consists of 16 residues. V shed 5 bases and J shed 4 bases, with 20 bases lying between them. CDR1 and CDR2 (germline): KGHSH, LQKENI. CDR3: CASSATGWGPGTEAFF. The CDR3 DNA follows: TGTGCCAGCTCAGCAACAGGCTGGGGTCCGGGCACTGAAGCTTTCTTT. Filled out from reference TRBV18 and TRBJ1-1, the complete variable domain reads NAGVMQNPRHLVRRRGQEARLRCSPMKGHSHVYWYRQLPEEGLKFMVYLQKENIIDESGMPKERFSAEFPKEGPSILRIQQVVRGDSAAYFCASSATGWGPGTEAFFGQGTRLTVV.

This chain connects TRBV5-1 to TRBJ1-2, with D perhaps TRBD1 (6 bases). The CDR3 is 14 residues long. CDR1 is SGHRS, CDR2 YFSETQ, per germline. V was trimmed by 4 bases and J by 3 bases, leaving 13 bases between them. CDR3 bases: TGCGCCAGCAGCCTTATACAGGGTCACTATGGCTACACCTTC. This sequence encodes CASSLIQGHYGYTF.

The chain uses TRBV5-5 and TRBJ2-7; TRBD1 matches 7 bases. The CDR3 is made up of 14 amino acids. V shed 4 bases and J 4 bases; nucleotides not matched to a gene: 8. Germline V gene lookup returns CDR1 SGHKS and CDR2 YYEKEE (reference sequence). CDR3 residues: CASSSPTGPYEQYF. CDR3 coding DNA: TGTGCCAGCAGCAGCCCGACAGGGCCATACGAGCAGTACTTC.

This clone was counted many times. The same CDR3 is also encoded by other DNA sequences in this sample. The chain links TRBV4-2 to TRBJ1-1; 9 bases agree with TRBD1. Per the germline V gene, CDR1 is LGHNA and CDR2 is YNFKEQ. V was pared by 0 bases and J by 4 bases, with 6 bases of the junction left unmatched. The CDR3 has 16 residues. The CDR3 spells CASSQDPGQGSTEAFF. In DNA, the CDR3 is TGTGCCAGCAGCCAAGATCCTGGACAGGGGTCCACTGAAGCTTTCTTT.